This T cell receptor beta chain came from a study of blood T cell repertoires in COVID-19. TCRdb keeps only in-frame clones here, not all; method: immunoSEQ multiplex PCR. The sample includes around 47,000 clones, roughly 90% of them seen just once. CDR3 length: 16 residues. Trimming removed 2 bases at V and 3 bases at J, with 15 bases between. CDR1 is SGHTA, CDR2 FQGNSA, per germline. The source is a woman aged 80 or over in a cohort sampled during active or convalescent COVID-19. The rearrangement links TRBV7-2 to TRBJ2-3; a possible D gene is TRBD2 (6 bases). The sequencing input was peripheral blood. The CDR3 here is CASSLWRRETTDTQYF. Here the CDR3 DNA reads TGTGCCAGCAGCTTATGGCGACGGGAGACGACAGATACGCAGTATTTT. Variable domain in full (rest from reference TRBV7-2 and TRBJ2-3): GAGVSQSPSNKVTEKGKDVELRCDPISGHTALYWYRQSLGQGLEFLIYFQGNSAPDKSGLPSDRFSAERTGGSVSTLTIQRTQQEDSAVYLCASSLWRRETTDTQYFGPGTRLTVL.